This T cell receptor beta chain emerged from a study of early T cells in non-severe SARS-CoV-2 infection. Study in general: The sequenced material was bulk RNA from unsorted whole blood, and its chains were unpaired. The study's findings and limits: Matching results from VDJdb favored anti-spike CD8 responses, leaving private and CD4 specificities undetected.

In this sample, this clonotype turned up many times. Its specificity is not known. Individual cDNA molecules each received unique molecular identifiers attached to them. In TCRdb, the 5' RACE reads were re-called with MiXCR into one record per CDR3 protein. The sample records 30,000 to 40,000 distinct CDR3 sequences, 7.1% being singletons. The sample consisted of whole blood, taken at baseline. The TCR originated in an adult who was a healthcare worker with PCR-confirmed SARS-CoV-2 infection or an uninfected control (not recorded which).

The CDR3: CASSQTLPRGGGTDTQYF. CDR3 bases: TGTGCCAGCAGCCAAACCCTTCCCCGCGGGGGAGGCACAGATACGCAGTATTTT. The chain combines TRBV4-2 with TRBJ2-3; 7 nucleotides align to TRBD2. The CDR3 totals 18 residues. CDR1 is LGHNA, CDR2 YNFKEQ, per germline. V dropped 2 bases and J dropped 1; count of bases not matched to a gene: 12.